One and the same sample provided the 14 T cell receptor beta chains below, sequenced in a study of blood T cells in healthy people across ages. It was with a sample-barcoded 5' primer and a J-beta primer mix that a second PCR of about 6 to 11 cycles was run. TCRdb reprocessed the 5' RACE reads via MiXCR and lists one record per CDR3 protein. The sample lists 1.5 million or so distinct CDR3 sequences, approximately 43% occurring once. The sequencing sample was made of blood. All receptors derive from a woman aged 18-30 years in good health.

J is TRBJ1-2 and V is TRBV4-1, with D possibly TRBD1 on 6 matching bases. The CDR3 length is 19 residues. Trimming removed 1 base from V and 4 bases from J, with 25 bases in between. Germline V lookup: CDR1 MGHRA, CDR2 YSYEKL. Here the CDR3 DNA reads TGCGCCAGCAGCCAAGGGGGCGACCCTCACAGGGCTGGGCCCTATGGCTACACCTTC. Residues: CASSQGGDPHRAGPYGYTF.

The CDR3, as DNA: TGTGCCTGGAGTGTACCAGGGGTAAGGAGGAGAAACACTGAAGCTTTCTTT. Protein: CAWSVPGVRRRNTEAFF. V gene TRBV30 combines with J gene TRBJ1-1; possible D gene TRBD1, 6 bases. CDR1 and CDR2 from the germline V gene are GTSNPN and SVGIG (reference sequence). The CDR3 is 17 amino acids. Trimming left V 0 bases short and J 2 bases short, with 19 bases between.

The rearrangement joins TRBV7-9 to TRBJ2-3; 9 positions agree with TRBD2. There are 15 residues in the CDR3. Unmatched junction bases numbered 6, after V lost 4 bases and J lost 4 bases. CDR1 is SEHNR and CDR2 is FQNEAQ in the germline V gene (reference sequence). As DNA, the CDR3 is TGTGCCAGCAGCTCGCGGGAGGGCCCCGCAGATACGCAGTATTTT. Translated: CASSSREGPADTQYF.

This rearrangement joins TRBV12-3 or TRBV12-4 to TRBJ2-3; 8 nucleotides agree with TRBD1. Losses at the gene ends were 2 bases for V and 0 bases for J; bases not matched to a gene: 4. This CDR3 is 16 amino acids long. CDR3 residues: CASSLRTGSSTDTQYF. In nucleotides, the CDR3 is TGTGCCAGCAGTTTAAGGACAGGGAGTAGCACAGATACGCAGTATTTT.

About this clonotype: A much larger clone sits a single nucleotide away, making a read error possible. This chain links TRBV7-8 with TRBJ2-3; the D is unclear. The germline V gene encodes CDR1 SGHVS and CDR2 FQNEAQ. The CDR3 contains 16 residues. Trimming removed 11 bases at V and 2 bases at J, with 23 bases between. The CDR3 protein is CAGTKTQHSLTDTQYF. CDR3 nucleotide sequence: TGTGCCGGCACGAAGACGCAGCATTCACTCACAGATACGCAGTATTTT.

A note on this clonotype: One junction end does not reproduce the germline sequence, and a read error may be involved. The chain couples TRBV24-1 to TRBJ1-5; D may be TRBD1 (6 bases). Germline V gene sequence: CDR1 KGHDR, CDR2 SFDVKD. The length of the CDR3 is 12 residues. In DNA, the CDR3 is TGTGCCACCGGTGATGGGGGGCGGCCCCAGCATTTT. This encodes CATGDGGRPQHF.

The V and J genes are TRBV3-1 and TRBJ2-1; D possibly corresponds to TRBD2 (7 bases). V was clipped by 0 bases and J by 0 bases, with 18 bases between them. CDR1 and CDR2 from the germline V gene are LGHDT and YNNKEL (reference sequence). This CDR3 comprises 19 residues. CDR3 DNA sequence: TGTGCCAGCAGCCAAGAAGGATTGAGCGGGACAAGCTCCTACAATGAGCAGTTCTTC. It specifies CASSQEGLSGTSSYNEQFF.

The J gene is TRBJ2-4, the V gene TRBV9; 8 bases align to TRBD1. The J call is in doubt because the DNA end fits TRBJ2-7 better. CDR1 and CDR2 from the germline V gene are SGDLS and YYNGEE. The length of the CDR3 is 15 residues. CDR3 sequence: CASSADRGGFYEQYF. The CDR3 DNA is TGTGCCAGCAGCGCAGACAGGGGCGGATTTTACGAGCAGTACTTC.

This clonotype has a count of ten or more. The chain carries TRBV20-1 and TRBJ2-7, with D unresolved. This CDR3 region has 12 residues. V was pared by 0 bases and J by 4 bases, with 7 bases between. The germline V gene encodes CDR1 DFQATT and CDR2 SNEGSKA (reference sequence). CDR3 nucleotides: TGCAGTGCTAGAGATCTGGGTTACGAGCAGTACTTC. The encoded protein is CSARDLGYEQYF.

J is TRBJ1-1 and V is TRBV10-3; perhaps TRBD1 as D (6 bases). This CDR3 contains 17 residues. V was cut by 0 bases and J by 5 bases, with 19 bases left in between. The V gene's germline CDR1 is ENHRY and CDR2 SYGVKD. Written as DNA, the CDR3 is TGTGCCATCAGTGAGTCATTAGGGGGTGGCAGGGCGACTGAAGCTTTCTTT. This translates into CAISESLGGGRATEAFF.

This clonotype has just a few counts. J is TRBJ2-1 and V is TRBV10-2, with 11 bases identical to TRBD2. Trimming at V came to 8 bases and at J to 9 bases, leaving 9 bases not matched to a gene. Germline assignment: CDR1 WSHSY and CDR2 SAAADI. The CDR3 has 14 residues. The CDR3 DNA follows: TGCGCCAGCGTTAGCGGGAGGGTATATCGTGAGCAGTTCTTC. It yields the protein CASVSGRVYREQFF.

J is TRBJ2-7 and V is TRBV10-2; D is undetermined. This CDR3 comprises 14 residues. V dropped 3 bases and J dropped 3 bases, with 12 bases sitting between them. Germline assignment: CDR1 WSHSY and CDR2 SAAADI. CDR3 DNA: TGCGCCAGCAGTGATACACTATCCATCTACGAGCAGTACTTC. It specifies CASSDTLSIYEQYF.

The V call is TRBV3-1, the J call TRBJ2-7; possibly TRBD2 for D (6 bases). Germline-derived CDR1 and CDR2 are LGHDT and YNNKEL (reference sequence). V was pared by 3 bases and J by 4 bases, with 10 bases between. This CDR3 is built from 13 residues. This CDR3 is CASSHPGVYEQYF. CDR3 nucleotides: TGTGCCAGCAGCCACCCGGGAGTGTACGAGCAGTACTTC.

The chain has TRBV5-5 and TRBJ2-3; 13 bases match TRBD2. Trimming removed 3 bases from V and 0 bases from J; junction bases left unmatched: 7. This CDR3 has 18 residues. The germline V gene has CDR1 SGHKS and CDR2 YYEKEE (reference sequence). The DNA for the CDR3 is TGTGCCAGCAGCTCAGGAGGGACTAGCGGGGTGAGCACAGATACGCAGTATTTT. As protein: CASSSGGTSGVSTDTQYF. Full variable domain (missing parts from reference TRBV5-5 and TRBJ2-3): DAGVTQSPTHLIKTRGQQVTLRCSPISGHKSVSWYQQVLGQGPQFIFQYYEKEERGRGNFPDRFSARQFPNYSSELNVNALLLGDSALYLCASSSGGTSGVSTDTQYFGPGTRLTVL.